The rows below give T cell receptor beta chains drawn from one sample of a study of beta chain features in type 1 diabetes. The table came from immunoSEQ multiplex PCR; TCRdb's copy has only in-frame clones and leaves some out. The sample lists some 330,000 clones, 10% to 15% occurring once. The sample consisted of naive CD4+ T cells from blood. The receptor set was obtained from a woman between 18 and 29 years old with type 1 diabetes. CDR3s include the opening cysteine and the closing phenylalanine or tryptophan. A D gene is named only where the DNA matches it firmly. Only part of the rows carry a size: once, few, many, or a class if the clone is expanded.

>NA|TRBV11-3|TRBJ2-1|NA
TGTGCCAGCAGCGTTAGCAATGAGCAGTTCTTC
CASSVSNEQFF
>few|TRBV7-9|TRBJ1-2|NA
TGTGCCAGCAGCCCCGGGGGGCAGAACTATGGCTACACCTTC
CASSPGGQNYGYTF
>few|TRBV29-1|TRBJ2-5|NA
TGCAGCGTTGGACAGGAGACCCAGTACTTC
CSVGQETQYF
>NA|TRBV7-9|TRBJ2-7|TRBD2
TGTGCCAGCAGCTTAGGGGGCGGGAGCTCCTACGAGCAGTACTTC
CASSLGGGSSYEQYF
>NA|TRBV4-2|TRBJ2-7|TRBD2
TGTGCCAGCAGCCAAACGACTAGCGGGAGCTCCTACGAGCAGTACTTC
CASSQTTSGSSYEQYF
>few|TRBV10-3|TRBJ2-7|TRBD1
TGTGCCATCACAGCAGGACAGGGGGCGGGTGAGCAGTACTTC
CAITAGQGAGEQYF
>few|TRBV14|TRBJ1-3|NA
TGTGCCAGCAGCCCGACAGGAGGAAACACCATATATTTT
CASSPTGGNTIYF
>few|TRBV30|TRBJ1-5|TRBD1
TGTGCCTGGAGTGTACCAGGGGGAGGCAATCAGCCCCAGCATTTT
CAWSVPGGGNQPQHF
>few|TRBV25-1|TRBJ1-2|NA
TGTGCCAGCAGCGGGGGGCCTGGTGGCTACACCTTC
CASSGGPGGYTF
>NA|TRBV19|TRBJ2-7|TRBD1
TGTGCCAGTAGTCCGACAGGGGGAGACGAGCAGTACTTC
CASSPTGGDEQYF
>NA|TRBV5-1|TRBJ1-1|NA
TGCGCCAGCAGCTTGAGGGGGTTCGACACTGAAGCTTTCTTT
CASSLRGFDTEAFF
>few|TRBV6-4|TRBJ2-1|NA
TGTGCCAGCAGTGACCGATCTAGCCAGCAGTTCTTC
CASSDRSSQQFF
>few|TRBV18|TRBJ2-2|TRBD1
TGTGCCAGCTCACGATACACGGGACAGGGATCCACCGGGGAGCTGTTTTTT
CASSRYTGQGSTGELFF
>NA|TRBV29-1|TRBJ2-2|TRBD1
TGCAGCACCCGGACAGGGGGTGTCACCGGGGAGCTGTTTTTT
CSTRTGGVTGELFF
>NA|TRBV7-3|TRBJ2-5|NA
TGTGCCAGCAGCTCATCGGGATTACAAGAGACCCAGTACTTC
CASSSSGLQETQYF
>NA|TRBV7-9|TRBJ1-6|TRBD1
TGTGCCAGCAGCCCAAAGGGGGACAGCAATTCACCCCTCCACTTT
CASSPKGDSNSPLHF
>few|TRBV13|TRBJ2-6|NA
TGTGCCAGCAGCTCCGACAGCTCTGGGGCCAACGTCCTGACTTTC
CASSSDSSGANVLTF
>NA|TRBV5-1|TRBJ2-3|TRBD2
TGCGCCAGCAGCTTGCAACTAGCGGGCACAGATACGCAGTATTTT
CASSLQLAGTDTQYF
>NA|TRBV2|TRBJ2-7|TRBD1
TGTGCCAGCAGGACGACAGGGGCGTACGAGCAGTACTTC
CASRTTGAYEQYF
>few|TRBV4-2|TRBJ1-1|NA
TGTGCCAGCAGCCAAGATGAGGCCCTTAACACTGAAGCTTTCTTT
CASSQDEALNTEAFF
>few|TRBV7-9|TRBJ2-5|TRBD1
TGTGCCAGCAGCCGGACAGGGGATTACCAAGAGACCCAGTACTTC
CASSRTGDYQETQYF
>few|TRBV30|TRBJ2-5|TRBD1
TGTGCCTGGAGCACACGGACAGGGGGCCGGGAGACCCAGTACTTC
CAWSTRTGGRETQYF